This TCR beta chain comes out of a study of blood T cell repertoires in COVID-19 (dated by TCRdb to about 2020). About the full investigation: Samples covering the acute and convalescent phases of COVID-19 were provided by collaborators in the United States, Italy and Spain. The prospective study material was composed of cDNA or gDNA derived from T cells, B-cell-depleted T cells, or PBMCs. Subjects who had been exposed to COVID-19, were actively infected with it, or had recovered from it provided the deeply sampled blood TCRbeta repertoires that made up the dataset. The repertoires were made available in a free public database intended to serve as a resource for research on the immune response to SARS-CoV-2. The samples were drawn from two sources: the first 160 participants of the ongoing ImmuneRACE study, and 950 to 1,500 subjects contributed by 6 global collaborators. Nearly every sample came with metadata listing a de-identified subject ID, COVID-19 status, age in years and sex. Where available, HLA class I and class II types were taken from metadata supplied by the sample provider and were not determined by assay-based typing.

TCRbeta CDR3 regions were amplified from genomic DNA using the immunoSEQ Assay, a bias-controlled multiplex PCR. Under the source paper's analysis protocol: The number of nucleated cells in each sample was estimated from the amplification of reference gene primers within the assay. Sequence reads were collapsed and filtered to measure the absolute abundance of every unique TCRbeta CDR3 rearrangement. Productive Simpson clonality was computed per sample as the square root of Simpson's diversity index over productive rearrangements. TCRdb re-hosts the immuneACCESS table, in-frame sequences only. Its copies lack some clones; in the studies checked, an unresolved V gene accounts for under half of them, and the cause for the rest is not known. V and J calls plus clone size are reproduced from that table; the DNA served to infer D and trimming. The sample includes fewer than 500,000 clones, with roughly 90% observed a single time. Roughly 0.97% of the sample is taken by the ten largest.

Participants in the prospective study were enrolled through a virtual design, were aged roughly 18 to 90 years, and lived in 24 United States geographic areas. To assign participants to cohorts, the prospective study relied on clinical history that participants themselves reported in a screening survey and a study questionnaire. Mobile phlebotomists in the prospective study collected whole blood, serum and a nasopharyngeal or oropharyngeal swab from every participant. Participants in the prospective study had the option to provide additional blood draws and questionnaires over a roughly 2-month period. Before DNA extraction, prospective study blood samples were shipped either frozen or at room temperature. V drops 2 bases and J drops 2 bases, leaving 14 bases in between. Its CDR3 holds 15 amino acids, cysteine through phenylalanine. The kept DNA is CDR3 alone, 45 bases in frame from the first base. CDR1 SGHRS and CDR2 YFSETQ are derived from the germline V gene.

Results and caveats for the whole study, not just this receptor: How much clinical and demographic metadata was included differed by source and by participant, and the metadata was provided uncurated.

Details on this clone: The antigen this receptor binds is unknown. It has no much larger one-base neighbor in the sample; base qualities were not kept.

Sequenced input: PBMCs or T cells enriched from blood (not recorded which). This receptor was taken from a woman aged 30 to 39 with acute COVID-19. The rearrangement joined TRBV5-1 to TRBJ2-7; TRBD1 is perhaps the D gene, given 6 matching bases. CDR3 protein: CASSLVTGPPYEQYF. In nucleotide form, the sequence is TGCGCCAGCAGCTTAGTAACAGGGCCCCCCTACGAGCAGTACTTC.